In its sample, the clone carrying this T cell receptor (beta chain) was seen many times. CDR3 size: 14 residues. CDR1 is DFQATT, CDR2 SNEGSKA, per germline (reference sequence). This specimen comes from a study of blood T cells in healthy people across ages. The second PCR ran roughly 7 to 12 cycles with a sample-barcoded 5' primer and J-beta primers. In TCRdb, the 5' RACE reads were re-called with MiXCR into one record per CDR3 protein. There are more than 700,000 distinct CDR3 sequences in the sample; about half occur only once, and around 18% lies in the top ten. Sequencing was performed on blood. The chain couples TRBV20-1 to TRBJ2-7; possibly TRBD2 for D (6 bases). The TCR sequence derives from a man aged 80 or over in good health. CDR3 residues: CSGRWAEGIDEQYF. The CDR3 coding sequence is TGCTCTGGACGGTGGGCGGAGGGTATCGACGAGCAGTACTTC.